This T cell receptor (beta chain) was recorded in a study of control samples from healthy donors and cancer patients. The CDR3 is 13 amino acids. CDR1 is SGHTA and CDR2 is FQGNSA in the germline V gene. V shed 3 bases and J shed 1 base, with 6 bases lying between them. The method was immunoSEQ multiplex PCR; TCRdb's version includes in-frame clones alone and lacks a portion of them. The table records about 61,000 clones, around 89% of them present only once. This chain uses TRBV7-2 with TRBJ1-2; D unclear. Sequencing input: PBMCs. The sequence was obtained from a man aged 55 to 70 with colorectal cancer. This chain's CDR3 is CASSFGVNYGYTF. The CDR3, as DNA: TGTGCCAGCAGCTTCGGGGTTAACTATGGCTACACCTTC. Together with reference TRBV7-2 and TRBJ1-2, the CDR3 gives the full variable domain: GAGVSQSPSNKVTEKGKDVELRCDPISGHTALYWYRQSLGQGLEFLIYFQGNSAPDKSGLPSDRFSAERTGGSVSTLTIQRTQQEDSAVYLCASSFGVNYGYTFGSGTRLTVV.